What follows are 6 T cell receptor beta chains derived from one specimen sequenced in a study of cytotoxic CD8 clonotypes in ibrutinib-treated CLL. Profiling relied on immunoSEQ multiplex PCR, and the TCRdb table lists in-frame clones only, not all of them. Among approximately 60,000 clones listed, 50% to 70% were seen once. The sample here was PBMCs, taken after 24 months of ibrutinib treatment. Receptor source: a human donor with chronic lymphocytic leukemia.

This clone appeared many times. The chain links TRBV19 to TRBJ2-5; D is perhaps TRBD1 (6 bases). V was pared by 1 base and J by 0 bases, with 12 bases between. Germline lookup yields CDR1 LNHDA and CDR2 SQIVND (reference sequence). The CDR3 sequence is 16 residues long. CDR3 in DNA: TGTGCCAGTAGTATAGCTTGGGGGCATTACCAAGAGACCCAGTACTTC. This sequence encodes CASSIAWGHYQETQYF.

Many counts were recorded for this clone. The chain is built from TRBV5-1 and TRBJ2-6; D remains ambiguous. Germline V gene lookup returns CDR1 SGHRS and CDR2 YFSETQ. V was pared by 4 bases and J by 4 bases, with 21 bases between. This CDR3 region has 18 residues. CDR3 amino acids: CASSPWAVGATGANVLTF. CDR3 in DNA: TGCGCCAGCAGCCCGTGGGCCGTAGGCGCGACGGGGGCCAACGTCCTGACTTTC. Full variable domain (missing parts from reference TRBV5-1 and TRBJ2-6): KAGVTQTPRYLIKTRGQQVTLSCSPISGHRSVSWYQQTPGQGLQFLFEYFSETQRNKGNFPGRFSGRQFSNSRSEMNVSTLELGDSALYLCASSPWAVGATGANVLTFGAGSRLTVL.

V is TRBV28 and J is TRBJ1-2; TRBD1 is a possible D gene (6 bases). The ends were cut back, 4 bases at V and 8 bases at J, with 17 bases in the middle. CDR1 MDHEN and CDR2 SYDVKM come from the germline V gene. The CDR3 totals 14 residues. CDR3 residues: CASSSTRTAGGYTF. CDR3 nucleotides: TGTGCCAGCAGTTCAACACGGACAGCTGGGGGCTACACCTTC.

This chain joins TRBV27 and TRBJ2-7; a possible D gene is TRBD2 (6 bases). The CDR3 runs 17 residues. Germline CDR1 and CDR2: MNHEY and SMNVEV (reference sequence). Trimming removed 2 bases at V and 5 bases at J, with 22 bases between. The CDR3 loop is CASSLRKTGTSDHEQYF. The CDR3 region has the DNA TGTGCCAGCAGTTTAAGAAAGACCGGGACTTCTGACCACGAGCAGTACTTC.

The J gene is TRBJ2-4, the V gene TRBV11-2; the D is unclear. The germline V gene has CDR1 SGHAT and CDR2 FQNNGV. The CDR3 runs 15 residues. Trimming took 2 bases from V and 1 from J, leaving 9 bases between them. In DNA, the CDR3 is TGTGCCAGCAGCTTATTGGGCGTGGCCAAAAACATTCAGTACTTC. Translation gives CASSLLGVAKNIQYF.

V usage is TRBV4-1 and J usage is TRBJ2-7, with 8 bases fitting TRBD2. This CDR3 spans 13 amino acids. CDR1 and CDR2 from the germline V gene are MGHRA and YSYEKL. V was pared by 5 bases and J by 6 bases, with 6 bases of the junction left unmatched. The CDR3 sequence: CASSSRGGLEQYF. In nucleotides, the CDR3 is TGCGCCAGCAGCTCTCGGGGGGGGCTCGAGCAGTACTTC.